The table lists the clone carrying this T cell receptor (beta chain) with a count of one. The data are from a study of blood T cell repertoires in COVID-19. About the study: PBMCs, B-cell-depleted T cells, or T cells provided the cDNA or gDNA that made up the material.

Clones were sequenced by immunoSEQ multiplex PCR, and TCRdb holds only the in-frame ones, with some missing. The sample contains fewer than 400,000 clones, roughly nine tenths of which appear only once. The germline gives CDR1 SQVTM, CDR2 ANQGSEA. The CDR3 contains 13 residues. V lost 0 bases, J lost 7 bases, and 12 bases lay in between. A Seattle source enrolled patients during active infection and followed them longitudinally. The sequencing sample was made of peripheral blood. The source is a woman in her 30s with COVID-19, enrolled during active disease. The chain joins TRBV29-1 to TRBJ1-1, with D unresolved. In DNA form, the CDR3 reads TGCAGCGTTGAAGACTGGGCGTCAATTGAAGCTTTCTTT. Translating it yields CSVEDWASIEAFF.